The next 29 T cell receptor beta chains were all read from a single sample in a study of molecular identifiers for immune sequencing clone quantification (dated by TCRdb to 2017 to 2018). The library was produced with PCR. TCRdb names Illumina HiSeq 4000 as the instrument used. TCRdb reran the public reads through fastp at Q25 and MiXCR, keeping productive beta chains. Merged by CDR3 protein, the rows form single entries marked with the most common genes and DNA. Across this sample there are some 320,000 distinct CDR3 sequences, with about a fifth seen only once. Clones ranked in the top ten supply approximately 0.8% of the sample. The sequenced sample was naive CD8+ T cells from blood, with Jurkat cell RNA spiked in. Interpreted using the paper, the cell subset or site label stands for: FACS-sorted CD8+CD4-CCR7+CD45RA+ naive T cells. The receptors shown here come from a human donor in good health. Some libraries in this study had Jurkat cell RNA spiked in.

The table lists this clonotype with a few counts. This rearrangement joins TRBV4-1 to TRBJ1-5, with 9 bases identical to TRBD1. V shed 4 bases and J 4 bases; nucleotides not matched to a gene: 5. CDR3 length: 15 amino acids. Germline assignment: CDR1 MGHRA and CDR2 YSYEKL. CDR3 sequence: CASSLGQGTNQPQHF. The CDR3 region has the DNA TGCGCCAGCAGCCTAGGACAGGGGACGAATCAGCCCCAGCATTTT.

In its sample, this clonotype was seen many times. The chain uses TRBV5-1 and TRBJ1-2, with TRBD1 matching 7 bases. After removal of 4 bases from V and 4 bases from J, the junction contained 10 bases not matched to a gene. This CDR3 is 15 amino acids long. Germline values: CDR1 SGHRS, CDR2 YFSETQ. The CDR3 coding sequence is TGCGCCAGCAGCATCCGGACAGGAGAGCTCTATGGCTACACCTTC. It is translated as CASSIRTGELYGYTF.

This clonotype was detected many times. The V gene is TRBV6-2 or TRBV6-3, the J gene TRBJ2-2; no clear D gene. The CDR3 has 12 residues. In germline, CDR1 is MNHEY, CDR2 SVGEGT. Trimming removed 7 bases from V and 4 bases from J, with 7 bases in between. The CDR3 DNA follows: TGTGCCAGCACTACGGTCACCGGGGAGCTGTTTTTT. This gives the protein CASTTVTGELFF.

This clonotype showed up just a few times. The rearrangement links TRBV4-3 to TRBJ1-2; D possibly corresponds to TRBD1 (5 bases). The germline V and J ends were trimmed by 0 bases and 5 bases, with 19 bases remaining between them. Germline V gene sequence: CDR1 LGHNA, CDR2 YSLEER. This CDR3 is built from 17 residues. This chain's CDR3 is CASSQDNNRQGSYGYTF. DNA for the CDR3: TGCGCCAGCAGCCAAGATAATAACCGGCAGGGTTCTTATGGCTACACCTTC.

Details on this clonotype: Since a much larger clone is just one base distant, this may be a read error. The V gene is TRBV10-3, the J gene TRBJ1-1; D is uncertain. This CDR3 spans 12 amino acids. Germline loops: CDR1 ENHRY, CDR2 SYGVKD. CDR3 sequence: CTISESAAEAFF. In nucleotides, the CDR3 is TGTACCATCAGTGAGTCGGCGGCTGAAGCTTTCTTT.

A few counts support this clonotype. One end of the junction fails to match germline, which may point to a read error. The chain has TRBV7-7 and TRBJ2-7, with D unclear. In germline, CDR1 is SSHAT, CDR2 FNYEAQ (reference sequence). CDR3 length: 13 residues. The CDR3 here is CASSLVIGEEQYF. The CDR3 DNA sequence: TGTGCTAGCAGCTTAGTTATTGGGGAAGAGCAGTACTTC.

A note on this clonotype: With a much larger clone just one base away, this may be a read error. CDR3 DNA: TGTGCCGGCAGCCAAGATACCGCTTCCTACGAGCAGTACTTC. Encoded protein: CAGSQDTASYEQYF. The rearrangement joins TRBV3-1 to TRBJ2-7; D ambiguous. CDR3 size: 14 residues. From germline, CDR1 is LGHDT and CDR2 YNNKEL (reference sequence).

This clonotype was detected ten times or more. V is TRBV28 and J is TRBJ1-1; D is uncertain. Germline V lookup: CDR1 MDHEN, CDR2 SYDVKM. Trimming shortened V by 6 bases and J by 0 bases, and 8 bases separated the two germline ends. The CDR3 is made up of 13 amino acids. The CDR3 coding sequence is TGTGCCAGCAGAGGAGAGTTGAACACTGAAGCTTTCTTT. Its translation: CASRGELNTEAFF.

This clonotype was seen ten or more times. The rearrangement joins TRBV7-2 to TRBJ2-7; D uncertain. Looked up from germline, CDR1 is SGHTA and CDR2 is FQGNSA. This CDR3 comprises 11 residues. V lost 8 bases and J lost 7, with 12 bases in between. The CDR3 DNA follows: TGTGCCAGCGGCTGGGGTCTTGAGCAGTACTTC. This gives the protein CASGWGLEQYF.

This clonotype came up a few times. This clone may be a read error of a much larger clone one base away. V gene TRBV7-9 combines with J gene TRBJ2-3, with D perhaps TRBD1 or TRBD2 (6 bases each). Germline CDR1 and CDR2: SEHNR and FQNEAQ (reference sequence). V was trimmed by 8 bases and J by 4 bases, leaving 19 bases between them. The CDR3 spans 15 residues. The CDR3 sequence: CASAPGASNPDTQYF. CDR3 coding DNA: TGTGCCAGCGCGCCGGGGGCATCGAATCCAGATACGCAGTATTTT.

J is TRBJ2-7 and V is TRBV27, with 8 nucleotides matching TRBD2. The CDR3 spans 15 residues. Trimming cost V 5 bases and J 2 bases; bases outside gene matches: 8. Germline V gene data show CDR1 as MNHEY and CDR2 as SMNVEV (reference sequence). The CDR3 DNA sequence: TGTGCCAGCAGTCTGAGAGCGGGAGCGGCCTACGAGCAGTACTTC. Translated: CASSLRAGAAYEQYF.

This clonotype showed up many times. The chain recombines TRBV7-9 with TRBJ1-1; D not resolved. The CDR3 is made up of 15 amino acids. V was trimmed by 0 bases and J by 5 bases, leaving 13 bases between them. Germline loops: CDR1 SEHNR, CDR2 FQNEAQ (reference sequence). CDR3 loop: CASSLAGGVRTEAFF. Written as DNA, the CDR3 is TGTGCCAGCAGCTTAGCGGGAGGAGTTAGGACTGAAGCTTTCTTT.

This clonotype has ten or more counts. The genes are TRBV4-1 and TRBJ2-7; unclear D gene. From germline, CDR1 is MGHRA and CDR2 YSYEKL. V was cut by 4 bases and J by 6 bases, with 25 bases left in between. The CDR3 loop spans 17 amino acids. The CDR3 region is CASSRSGLPDQLSEQYF. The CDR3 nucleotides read TGCGCCAGCAGCCGATCTGGTCTCCCGGACCAGCTCTCCGAGCAGTACTTC.

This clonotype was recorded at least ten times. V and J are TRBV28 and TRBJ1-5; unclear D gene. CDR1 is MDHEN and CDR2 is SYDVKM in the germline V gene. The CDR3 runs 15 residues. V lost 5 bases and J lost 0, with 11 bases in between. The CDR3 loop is CASSKDVYSNQPQHF. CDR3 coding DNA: TGTGCCAGCAGTAAAGACGTGTATAGCAATCAGCCCCAGCATTTT.

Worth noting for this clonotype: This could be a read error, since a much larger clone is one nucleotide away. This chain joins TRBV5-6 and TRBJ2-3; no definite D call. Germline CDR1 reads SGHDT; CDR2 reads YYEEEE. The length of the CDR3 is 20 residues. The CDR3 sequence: CASSQPNRRLWMYGTDTQCF. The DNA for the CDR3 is TGTGCCAGCAGCCAACCGAATCGCAGATTATGGATGTACGGCACAGATACGCAGTGTTTT.

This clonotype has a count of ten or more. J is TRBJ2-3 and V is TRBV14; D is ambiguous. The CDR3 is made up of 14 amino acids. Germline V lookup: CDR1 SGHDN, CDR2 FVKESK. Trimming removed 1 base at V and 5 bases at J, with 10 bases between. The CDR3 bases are TGTGCCAGCAGCCAAGCCTCTTGGTTAGATACGCAGTATTTT. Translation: CASSQASWLDTQYF.

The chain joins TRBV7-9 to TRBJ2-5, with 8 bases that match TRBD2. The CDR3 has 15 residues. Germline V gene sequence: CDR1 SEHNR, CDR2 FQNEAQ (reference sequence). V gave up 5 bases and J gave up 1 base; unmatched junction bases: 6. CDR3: CASSRPTSAQETQYF. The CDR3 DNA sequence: TGTGCCAGCAGCCGCCCGACTAGCGCCCAAGAGACCCAGTACTTC.

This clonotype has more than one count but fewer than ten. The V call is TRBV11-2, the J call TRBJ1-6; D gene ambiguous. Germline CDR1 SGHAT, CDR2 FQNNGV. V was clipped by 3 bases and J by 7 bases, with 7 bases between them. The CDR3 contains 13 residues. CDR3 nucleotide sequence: TGTGCCAGCAGCTTCGACCAGAATTCACCCCTCCACTTT. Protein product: CASSFDQNSPLHF.

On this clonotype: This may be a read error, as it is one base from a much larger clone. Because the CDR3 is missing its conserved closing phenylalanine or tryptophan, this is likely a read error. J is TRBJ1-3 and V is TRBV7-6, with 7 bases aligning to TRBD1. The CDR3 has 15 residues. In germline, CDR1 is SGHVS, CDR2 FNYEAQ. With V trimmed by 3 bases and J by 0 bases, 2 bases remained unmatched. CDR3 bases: TGTGCCAGCAGCTTGGGGACAGACTCTGGAAACACCATATATCTT. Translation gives CASSLGTDSGNTIYL.

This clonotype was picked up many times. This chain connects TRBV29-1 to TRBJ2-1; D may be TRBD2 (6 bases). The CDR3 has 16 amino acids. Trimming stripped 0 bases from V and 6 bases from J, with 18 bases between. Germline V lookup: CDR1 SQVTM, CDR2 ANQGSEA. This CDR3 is CSVEDLPGEGFNEQFF. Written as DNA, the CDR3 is TGCAGCGTTGAAGATCTCCCGGGAGAGGGGTTCAATGAGCAGTTCTTC.

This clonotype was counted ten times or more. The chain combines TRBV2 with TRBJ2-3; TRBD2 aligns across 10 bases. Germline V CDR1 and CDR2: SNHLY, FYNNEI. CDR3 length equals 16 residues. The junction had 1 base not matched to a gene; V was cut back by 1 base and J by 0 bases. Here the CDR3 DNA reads TGTGCCAGCAGTGAAGGACTAGCGGGTAGCACAGATACGCAGTATTTT. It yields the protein CASSEGLAGSTDTQYF.

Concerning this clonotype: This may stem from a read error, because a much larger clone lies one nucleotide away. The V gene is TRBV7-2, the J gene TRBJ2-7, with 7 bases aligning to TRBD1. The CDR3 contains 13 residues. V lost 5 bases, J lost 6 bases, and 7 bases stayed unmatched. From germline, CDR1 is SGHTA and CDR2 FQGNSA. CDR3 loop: CASSLTTGCEQYF. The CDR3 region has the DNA TGTGCCAGCAGCCTAACGACAGGGTGCGAGCAGTACTTC.

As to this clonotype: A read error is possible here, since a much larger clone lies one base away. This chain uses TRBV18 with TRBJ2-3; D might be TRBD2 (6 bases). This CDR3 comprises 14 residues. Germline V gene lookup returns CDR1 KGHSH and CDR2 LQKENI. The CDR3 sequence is CASSPEKREDTQCF. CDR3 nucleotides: TGTGCCAGCTCACCTGAGAAGAGGGAGGATACGCAGTGTTTT. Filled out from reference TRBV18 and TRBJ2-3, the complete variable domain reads NAGVMQNPRHLVRRRGQEARLRCSPMKGHSHVYWYRQLPEEGLKFMVYLQKENIIDESGMPKERFSAEFPKEGPSILRIQQVVRGDSAAYFCASSPEKREDTQCFGPGTRLTVL.

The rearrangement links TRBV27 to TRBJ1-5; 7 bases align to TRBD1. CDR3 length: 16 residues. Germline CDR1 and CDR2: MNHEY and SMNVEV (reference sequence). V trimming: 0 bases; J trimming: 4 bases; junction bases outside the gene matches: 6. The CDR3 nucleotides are TGTGCCAGCAGTTTATCGGGGGCAGGGGGAAATCAGCCCCAGCATTTT. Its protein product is CASSLSGAGGNQPQHF.

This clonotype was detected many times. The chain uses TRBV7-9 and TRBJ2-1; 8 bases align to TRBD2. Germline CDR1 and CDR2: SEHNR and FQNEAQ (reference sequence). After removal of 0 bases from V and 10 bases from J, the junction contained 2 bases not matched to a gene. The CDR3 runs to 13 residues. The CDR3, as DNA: TGTGCCAGCAGCTTAGCGAGCGGGAGAGAGCAGTTCTTC. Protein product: CASSLASGREQFF.

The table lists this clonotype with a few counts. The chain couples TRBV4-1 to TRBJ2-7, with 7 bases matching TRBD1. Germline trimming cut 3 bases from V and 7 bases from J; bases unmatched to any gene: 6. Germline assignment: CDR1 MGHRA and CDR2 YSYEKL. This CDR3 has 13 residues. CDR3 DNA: TGCGCCAGCAGCCACTTACAGGGGTATGAGCAGTACTTC. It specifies CASSHLQGYEQYF.

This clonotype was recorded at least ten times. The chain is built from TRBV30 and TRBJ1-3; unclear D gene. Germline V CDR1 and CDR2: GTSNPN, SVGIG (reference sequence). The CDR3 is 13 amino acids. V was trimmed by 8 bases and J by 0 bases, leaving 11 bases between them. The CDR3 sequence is CARVIFSGNTIYF. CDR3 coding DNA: TGTGCCCGGGTCATCTTCTCTGGAAACACCATATATTTT. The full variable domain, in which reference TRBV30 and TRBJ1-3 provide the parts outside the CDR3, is SQTIHQWPATLVQPVGSPLSLECTVEGTSNPNLYWYRQAAGRGLQLLFYSVGIGQISSEVPQNLSASRPQDRQFILSSKKLLLSDSGFYLCARVIFSGNTIYFGEGSWLTVV.

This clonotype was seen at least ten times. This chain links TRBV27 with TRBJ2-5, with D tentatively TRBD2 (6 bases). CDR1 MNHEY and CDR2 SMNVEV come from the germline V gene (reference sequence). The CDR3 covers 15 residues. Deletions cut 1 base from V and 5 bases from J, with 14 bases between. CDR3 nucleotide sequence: TGTGCCAGCAGTTTATACGGGAGTAGGATGGAGACCCAGTACTTC. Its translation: CASSLYGSRMETQYF.

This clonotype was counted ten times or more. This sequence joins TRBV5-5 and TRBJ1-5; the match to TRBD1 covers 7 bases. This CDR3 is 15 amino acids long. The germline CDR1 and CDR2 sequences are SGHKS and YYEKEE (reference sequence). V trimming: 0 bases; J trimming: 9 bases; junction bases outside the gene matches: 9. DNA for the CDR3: TGTGCCAGCAGCTTGGATGACAGGGAGGGGTCGCCCCAGCATTTT. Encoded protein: CASSLDDREGSPQHF.